Listed below are T cell receptor beta chains from one sample, sequenced in a study of blood T cell repertoires in COVID-19. The assay was immunoSEQ multiplex PCR, and TCRdb's table has in-frame clones only and misses some. The sample lists around 130,000 clones, over 75% occurring once. Sample: peripheral blood. The receptors were sampled from a man aged 65 to 85 with active COVID-19. Each CDR3 is given with its conserved first and last residue. D genes are given only for firm matches. Expanded clones are given a class, and other clones once, few, many or no size at all.

v_call: TRBV11-2; clone_size: .; d_call: TRBD1; j_call: TRBJ1-1; cdr3_nt: TGTGCCAGCAGCTTAGACAGGACAGGTGAAGCTTTCTTT; cdr3_aa: CASSLDRTGEAFF
v_call: TRBV4-1; clone_size: few; d_call: TRBD1; j_call: TRBJ2-7; cdr3_nt: TGCGCCAGCAGCCAGCCTCAGACAGGGCTGGGCGAGCAGTACTTC; cdr3_aa: CASSQPQTGLGEQYF
v_call: TRBV6-5; clone_size: few; d_call: TRBD1; j_call: TRBJ2-3; cdr3_nt: TGTGCCAGCTTTCGGGGACAGAGCACAGATACGCAGTATTTT; cdr3_aa: CASFRGQSTDTQYF
v_call: TRBV27; clone_size: once; d_call: TRBD1; j_call: TRBJ2-1; cdr3_nt: TGTGCCAGCAGTTTATCAGGGGGCTTCTTCAATGAGCAGTTCTTC; cdr3_aa: CASSLSGGFFNEQFF
v_call: TRBV6-8; clone_size: .; d_call: TRBD1; j_call: TRBJ2-1; cdr3_nt: TGTGCCAGCAGTTACAGGGGGCCCTACAATGAGCAGTTCTTC; cdr3_aa: CASSYRGPYNEQFF
v_call: TRBV7-9; clone_size: .; d_call: .; j_call: TRBJ2-5; cdr3_nt: TGTGCCAGCAGCTTAGGTAGCCACGGGGATGAGACCCAGTACTTC; cdr3_aa: CASSLGSHGDETQYF
v_call: TRBV15; clone_size: once; d_call: TRBD2; j_call: TRBJ2-5; cdr3_nt: TGTGCCACCAGCAGAGGTGGACTAGCGGGAGGAGGGAAAGAGACCCAGTACTTC; cdr3_aa: CATSRGGLAGGGKETQYF
v_call: TRBV9; clone_size: few; d_call: TRBD1; j_call: TRBJ1-4; cdr3_nt: TGTGCCAGCAGCCCGCGTGGGACAGACTTTAATGAAAAACTGTTTTTT; cdr3_aa: CASSPRGTDFNEKLFF
v_call: TRBV19; clone_size: .; d_call: TRBD2; j_call: TRBJ2-5; cdr3_nt: TGTGCCAGTAGTATGGTGGCTAGCGGGAGGGAGACCCAGTACTTC; cdr3_aa: CASSMVASGRETQYF
v_call: TRBV30; clone_size: .; d_call: TRBD1; j_call: TRBJ2-7; cdr3_nt: TGTGCCTGGAGCCACGGCCGACAGGGGTTGTACGAGCAGTACTTC; cdr3_aa: CAWSHGRQGLYEQYF
v_call: TRBV4-1; clone_size: .; d_call: TRBD2; j_call: TRBJ2-7; cdr3_nt: TGCGCCAGCAGCTCCAGACTAGCGGGAGAGGACGAGCAGTACTTC; cdr3_aa: CASSSRLAGEDEQYF
v_call: TRBV3-1/TRBV3-2; clone_size: .; d_call: .; j_call: TRBJ1-1; cdr3_nt: TGTGCCAGCAGCACTAGACAGGAGAACACTGAAGCTTTCTTT; cdr3_aa: CASSTRQENTEAFF
v_call: TRBV6-5; clone_size: .; d_call: .; j_call: TRBJ1-1; cdr3_nt: TGTGCCAGCAGTTGGCCGGGGGGCACTGAAGCTTTCTTT; cdr3_aa: CASSWPGGTEAFF
v_call: TRBV5-6; clone_size: .; d_call: TRBD2; j_call: TRBJ2-3; cdr3_nt: TGTGCCAGCATCCTAGCGGGAGGGCCTGGTAGGGATACGCAGTATTTT; cdr3_aa: CASILAGGPGRDTQYF
v_call: TRBV5-4; clone_size: .; d_call: TRBD1; j_call: TRBJ2-7; cdr3_nt: TGTGCCAGCAGCTTTGGACAGGGGGACGAGCAGTACTTC; cdr3_aa: CASSFGQGDEQYF
v_call: TRBV27; clone_size: .; d_call: TRBD1; j_call: TRBJ1-1; cdr3_nt: TGTGCCAGCAGTTTAGACCCGGACAGGGGACTTCGCACTGAAGCTTTCTTT; cdr3_aa: CASSLDPDRGLRTEAFF
v_call: TRBV18; clone_size: .; d_call: .; j_call: TRBJ1-3; cdr3_nt: TGTGCCAGCTCGCGGGCCGGGGGTCGTGGAAACACCATATATTTT; cdr3_aa: CASSRAGGRGNTIYF
v_call: TRBV10-2; clone_size: .; d_call: TRBD2; j_call: TRBJ2-5; cdr3_nt: TGCGCCAGCTTGCGGGAGGGCCGGTGGGAGACCCAGTACTTC; cdr3_aa: CASLREGRWETQYF
v_call: TRBV25-1; clone_size: .; d_call: .; j_call: TRBJ1-1; cdr3_nt: TGTGCCAGCAGTGAAGGGGGCCGGCAAGAAGCTTTCTTT; cdr3_aa: CASSEGGRQEAFF
v_call: TRBV7-9; clone_size: .; d_call: TRBD1; j_call: TRBJ2-7; cdr3_nt: TGTGCCAGCAGCTTAACAGGGGTTTCTTACGAGCAGTACTTC; cdr3_aa: CASSLTGVSYEQYF
v_call: TRBV29-1; clone_size: few; d_call: .; j_call: TRBJ1-4; cdr3_nt: TGCAGCGTTGACAAAAATGAAAAACTGTTTTTT; cdr3_aa: CSVDKNEKLFF
v_call: TRBV28; clone_size: .; d_call: TRBD1; j_call: TRBJ2-7; cdr3_nt: TGTGCCAGCGCGACAGGGGGTGGCTACGAGCAGTACTTC; cdr3_aa: CASATGGGYEQYF
v_call: TRBV9; clone_size: .; d_call: .; j_call: TRBJ1-1; cdr3_nt: TGTGCCAGCAGCGTAGCCGGCCCTCCGGGGACTGAAGCTTTCTTT; cdr3_aa: CASSVAGPPGTEAFF
v_call: TRBV5-1; clone_size: .; d_call: .; j_call: TRBJ2-5; cdr3_nt: TGCGCCAGCAGCTTGGTCGGGGAACCAAGAGAGACCCAGTACTTC; cdr3_aa: CASSLVGEPRETQYF
v_call: TRBV3-1/TRBV3-2; clone_size: .; d_call: .; j_call: TRBJ2-3; cdr3_nt: TGTGCCAGCAGCCAAGCCAGGCCCTCAACAGATACGCAGTATTTT; cdr3_aa: CASSQARPSTDTQYF
v_call: TRBV7-4; clone_size: .; d_call: TRBD1; j_call: TRBJ1-1; cdr3_nt: TGTGCCAGCAGCTTAGGAGGGACAGGGGGTGACACTGAAGCTTTCTTT; cdr3_aa: CASSLGGTGGDTEAFF
v_call: TRBV19; clone_size: .; d_call: .; j_call: TRBJ2-1; cdr3_nt: TGTGCCAGTAGTATAGATCCGAGGAAGCAGTTCTTC; cdr3_aa: CASSIDPRKQFF
v_call: TRBV6-5; clone_size: .; d_call: .; j_call: TRBJ2-7; cdr3_nt: TGTGCCAGCAGCTCCAGGGGGACTGGCGAGCAGTACTTC; cdr3_aa: CASSSRGTGEQYF
v_call: TRBV11-2; clone_size: .; d_call: TRBD1; j_call: TRBJ2-1; cdr3_nt: TGTGCCAGCAGCTTAGGACAGGGGAGTATAGGAAATGAGCAGTTCTTC; cdr3_aa: CASSLGQGSIGNEQFF
v_call: TRBV5-4; clone_size: .; d_call: TRBD1; j_call: TRBJ2-1; cdr3_nt: TGTGCCAGCAGCTGGGACAGGGGACGCTACAATGAGCAGTTCTTC; cdr3_aa: CASSWDRGRYNEQFF
v_call: TRBV11-2; clone_size: .; d_call: .; j_call: TRBJ2-7; cdr3_nt: TGTGCCAGCAGCTACGAGGCAAATCCGGGTTGGTACGAGCAGTACTTC; cdr3_aa: CASSYEANPGWYEQYF
v_call: TRBV7-2; clone_size: .; d_call: TRBD1; j_call: TRBJ1-4; cdr3_nt: TGTGCCAGCAGCGTCGGGACAGGGCTAGTGGAAAAACTGTTTTTT; cdr3_aa: CASSVGTGLVEKLFF
v_call: TRBV9; clone_size: .; d_call: TRBD2; j_call: TRBJ2-7; cdr3_nt: TGTGCCAGCAGCGTAGGGCTAGCGGGAACCTACGAGCAGTACTTC; cdr3_aa: CASSVGLAGTYEQYF
v_call: TRBV19; clone_size: .; d_call: .; j_call: TRBJ2-5; cdr3_nt: TGTGCCAGTAGTATAGGCGGGGCAGGGGAGACCCAGTACTTC; cdr3_aa: CASSIGGAGETQYF
v_call: TRBV29-1; clone_size: .; d_call: .; j_call: TRBJ2-5; cdr3_nt: TGCAGCGTTGGAATCCTCGGGGAGACCCAGTACTTC; cdr3_aa: CSVGILGETQYF
v_call: TRBV5-5; clone_size: .; d_call: .; j_call: TRBJ2-1; cdr3_nt: TGTGCCAGCAGCCCCCTCGGTGGGCGTAATGAGCAGTTCTTC; cdr3_aa: CASSPLGGRNEQFF
v_call: TRBV3-1/TRBV3-2; clone_size: .; d_call: TRBD1; j_call: TRBJ2-5; cdr3_nt: TGTGCCAGCAGCCGAGGGGGCGGCAGCGCAGGGACCCAGTACTTC; cdr3_aa: CASSRGGGSAGTQYF
v_call: TRBV5-1; clone_size: .; d_call: TRBD1; j_call: TRBJ1-1; cdr3_nt: TGCGCCAGCAGCTTGGATCCGCGACAGGGGGGCACTGAAGCTTTCTTT; cdr3_aa: CASSLDPRQGGTEAFF
v_call: TRBV3-1/TRBV3-2; clone_size: .; d_call: TRBD1; j_call: TRBJ1-5; cdr3_nt: TGTGCCAGCAGCTCCCGACAGGGAGGCCAGCCCCAGCATTTT; cdr3_aa: CASSSRQGGQPQHF
v_call: TRBV10-1; clone_size: .; d_call: TRBD2; j_call: TRBJ2-1; cdr3_nt: TGCGCCAGCAGTCCTCCAGCGGGACGCGGTCTGTTCTTC; cdr3_aa: CASSPPAGRGLFF